This T cell receptor (beta chain) emerged from a study of cytomegalovirus exposure and HLA in healthy donors. V was shortened by 5 bases and J by 0 bases, with 13 bases between the two germline ends. This CDR3 comprises 15 residues. Germline V gives CDR1 SGHTA, CDR2 FQGNSA. The PCR was carried out with 60 Vbeta primers and 13 Jbeta primers. Method: immunoSEQ multiplex PCR; TCRdb's copy keeps in-frame clones and lacks some. The table for this sample gives approximately 140,000 clones. The specimen sequenced was PBMCs. This sequence was found in a woman aged 50 to 60 in good health and CMV-seronegative. This chain connects TRBV7-2 to TRBJ1-1, with D possibly being TRBD1 (6 bases). CDR3 in amino acids: CASSPPDRMNTEAFF. The CDR3 DNA sequence: TGTGCCAGCAGCCCCCCGGACAGAATGAACACTGAAGCTTTCTTT.